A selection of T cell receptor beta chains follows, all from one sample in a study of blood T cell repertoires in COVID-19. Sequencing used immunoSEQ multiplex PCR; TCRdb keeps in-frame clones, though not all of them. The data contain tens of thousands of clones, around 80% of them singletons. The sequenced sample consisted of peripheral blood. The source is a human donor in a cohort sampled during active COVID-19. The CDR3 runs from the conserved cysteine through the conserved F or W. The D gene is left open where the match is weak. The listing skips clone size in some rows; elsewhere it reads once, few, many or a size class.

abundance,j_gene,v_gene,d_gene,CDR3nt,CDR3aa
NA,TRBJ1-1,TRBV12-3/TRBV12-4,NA,TGTGCCAGCAGTTGGGGGGTAGAAGCTTTCTTT,CASSWGVEAFF
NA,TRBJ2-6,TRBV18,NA,TGTGCCAGCTCACCGCGGGAACCTGGGGCCAACGTCCTGACTTTC,CASSPREPGANVLTF
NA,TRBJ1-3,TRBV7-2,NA,TGTGCCAGCGGTCGCGGGGCCCAACTCCACGGGGGTTCTGGAAACACCATATATTTT,CASGRGAQLHGGSGNTIYF
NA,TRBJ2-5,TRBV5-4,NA,TGTGCCAGCAGCCCCCGGGTTGGGTACCAAGAGACCCAGTACTTC,CASSPRVGYQETQYF
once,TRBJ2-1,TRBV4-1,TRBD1,TGCGCCAGCAGCCAGGCCATGACAGGGGGTCAGGGCAATGAGCAGTTCTTC,CASSQAMTGGQGNEQFF
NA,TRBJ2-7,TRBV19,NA,TGTGCCAGTAGTACTAGTCTACCCTCCTACGAGCAGTACTTC,CASSTSLPSYEQYF
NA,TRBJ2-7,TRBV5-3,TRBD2,TGTGCCAGATTTAGGAGGCTAGCGGGGGGAAAATGCGAGCAGTACTTC,CARFRRLAGGKCEQYF
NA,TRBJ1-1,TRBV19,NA,TGTGCCAGTAGTATAGGAGGGATCACTGAAGCTTTCTTT,CASSIGGITEAFF
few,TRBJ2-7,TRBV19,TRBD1,TGTGCCAGTAGTGTGACAGGGGAGAACTACGAGCAGTACTTC,CASSVTGENYEQYF
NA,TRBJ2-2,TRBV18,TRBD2,TGTGCCAGCTCACCCCGAACTCTAGCGGTCGCGAACACCGGGGAGCTGTTTTTT,CASSPRTLAVANTGELFF
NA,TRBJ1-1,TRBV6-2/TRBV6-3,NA,TGTGCCAGCAGTTACCGGACAACGAACACTGAAGCTTTCTTT,CASSYRTTNTEAFF
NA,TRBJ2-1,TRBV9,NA,TGTGCCAGCAGCGTAGGGCCCGCTCCATACAATGAGCAGTTCTTC,CASSVGPAPYNEQFF
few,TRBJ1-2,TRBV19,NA,TGTGCCAGTTGTCTTGGGGCAACTAACTATGGCTACACCTTC,CASCLGATNYGYTF
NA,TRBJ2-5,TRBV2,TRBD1,TGTGCCAGCAGTGTTGGACAGGGTCTAGGGGAGACCCAGTACTTC,CASSVGQGLGETQYF
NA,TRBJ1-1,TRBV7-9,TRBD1,TGTGCCAGCAGCCTGACAGGGGTAGGAGAAGCTTTCTTT,CASSLTGVGEAFF
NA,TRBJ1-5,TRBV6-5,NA,TGTGCCAGCAGTATAACAGGGAATAGCAATCAGCCCCAGCATTTT,CASSITGNSNQPQHF
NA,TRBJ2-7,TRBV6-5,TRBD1,TGTGCCAGCAGTTACTCCGGGACAGATTACTACGAGCAGTACTTC,CASSYSGTDYYEQYF
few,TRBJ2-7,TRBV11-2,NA,TGTGCCAGCAGCTTAGACGGATGGGGGGCCTACGAGCAGTACTTC,CASSLDGWGAYEQYF
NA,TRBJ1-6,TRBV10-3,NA,TGTGCCATCGGGCGGGAAAATTCACCCCTCCACTTT,CAIGRENSPLHF
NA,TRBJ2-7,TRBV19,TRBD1,TGTGCCAGTAGTATCGCGAGTAGGGGGCTTGTCGAGCAGTACTTC,CASSIASRGLVEQYF
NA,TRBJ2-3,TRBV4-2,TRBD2,TGTGCCAGCAGCCAAGAACCCGGGACACGCGGTACCCACGGCGGGAGGACAGATACGCAGTATTTT,CASSQEPGTRGTHGGRTDTQYF
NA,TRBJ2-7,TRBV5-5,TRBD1,TGTGCCAGCAGCTTTCTACGACAGGGCAGCTACGAGCAGTACTTC,CASSFLRQGSYEQYF
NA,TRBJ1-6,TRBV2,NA,TGTGCCAGCAGCCCCCTCGGGGGGTATTCCTATAATTCACCCCTCCACTTT,CASSPLGGYSYNSPLHF
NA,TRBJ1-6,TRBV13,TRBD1,TGTGCCAGCAGCCAGGCGGACAGGGTACGGTCACCCCTCCACTTT,CASSQADRVRSPLHF
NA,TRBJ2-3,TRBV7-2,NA,TGTGCCAGCAGCTCCCGACTAGGGGCGGATACGCAGTATTTT,CASSSRLGADTQYF
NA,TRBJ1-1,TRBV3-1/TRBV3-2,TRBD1,TGTGCCAGCAGCCAAATGACAGGGAGCACTGAAGCTTTCTTT,CASSQMTGSTEAFF
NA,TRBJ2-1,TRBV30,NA,TGTGCCGGGGGTGGGGGCTACCAGTTTTTGGGGCAGTTCTTC,CAGGGGYQFLGQFF
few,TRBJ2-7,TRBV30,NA,TGTGCCTGGAGTGTCGGGGAAGAGCAGTACTTC,CAWSVGEEQYF
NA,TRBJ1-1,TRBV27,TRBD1,TGTGCCAGCAAGGACAGGTTAGACACTGAAGCTTTCTTT,CASKDRLDTEAFF
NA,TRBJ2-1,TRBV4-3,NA,TGCGCCAGCAGCCAAGAACGAGGAGGTCTGCACAATGAGCAGTTCTTC,CASSQERGGLHNEQFF
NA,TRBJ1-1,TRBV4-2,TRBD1,TGTGCCAGCAGCCAAGTCGTGTCCACAGGGGATACTGAAGCTTTCTTT,CASSQVVSTGDTEAFF
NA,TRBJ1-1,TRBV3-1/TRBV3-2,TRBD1,TGTGCCAGCAGCCCTGGACAGGCCGTTTATGAAGCTTTCTTT,CASSPGQAVYEAFF
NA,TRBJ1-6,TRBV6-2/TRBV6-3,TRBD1,TGTGCCAGCAGCTCCGGGACAGGGTTTTCACCCCTCCACTTT,CASSSGTGFSPLHF
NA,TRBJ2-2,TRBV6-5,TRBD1,TGTGCCAGCAGCCCACAGGGGATGGCCGGGGAGCTGTTTTTT,CASSPQGMAGELFF
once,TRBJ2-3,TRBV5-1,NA,TGCGCCAGCAGCCTGTTTAACACAGATACGCAGTATTTT,CASSLFNTDTQYF
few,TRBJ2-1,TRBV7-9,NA,TGTGCCAGCAGCTTAGTCGGGGTAGCCTACAATGAGCAGTTCTTC,CASSLVGVAYNEQFF
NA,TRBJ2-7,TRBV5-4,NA,TGTGCCAGCAGCTTGAATCTTGGACTTCAGACGGGCGAGCAGTACTTC,CASSLNLGLQTGEQYF
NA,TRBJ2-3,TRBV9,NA,TGTGCCAGCAGCGTAGGCGGGGGCGGCACAGATACGCAGTATTTT,CASSVGGGGTDTQYF
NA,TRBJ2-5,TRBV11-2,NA,TGTGCCAGCAGCTATAACCTGGGCAGGGTGGTGGAGACCCAGTACTTC,CASSYNLGRVVETQYF
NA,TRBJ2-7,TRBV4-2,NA,TGTGCCAGCAGCCAAGTCGTCGCAGGTGGCGAGCAGTACTTC,CASSQVVAGGEQYF
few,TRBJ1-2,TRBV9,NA,TGTGCCAGCAGCGCCACCCTTGGGGCCCACTATGGCTACACCTTC,CASSATLGAHYGYTF
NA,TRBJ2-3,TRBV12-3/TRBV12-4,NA,TGTGCCAGCAGTTTATCCTCAGATACGCAGTATTTT,CASSLSSDTQYF
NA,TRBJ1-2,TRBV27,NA,TGTGCCAGCAGTTTGGGAAAAGACAGGTTCATTCATGGCTACACCTTC,CASSLGKDRFIHGYTF
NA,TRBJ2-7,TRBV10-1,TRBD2,TGCGCCAGCGGGACTAGCGGCTACGAGCAGTACTTC,CASGTSGYEQYF
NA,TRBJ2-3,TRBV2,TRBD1,TGTGCCAGCAGTGAAACGACAGGGGGCCCCACAGATACGCAGTATTTT,CASSETTGGPTDTQYF
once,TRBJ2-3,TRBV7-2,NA,TGTGCCAGCAGCAAGGACTACCTTAGCACAGATACGCAGTATTTT,CASSKDYLSTDTQYF
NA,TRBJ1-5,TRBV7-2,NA,TGTGCCAGCAGCTCCCCTCACGGTAGGGGGAGAAATCAGCCCCAGCATTTT,CASSSPHGRGRNQPQHF
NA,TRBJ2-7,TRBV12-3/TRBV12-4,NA,TGTGCCAGCAGCCGTGCCTACGAGCAGTACTTC,CASSRAYEQYF
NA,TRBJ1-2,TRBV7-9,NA,TGTGCCAGCAGTCCCTCTCCGGGACAACATAACTATGGCTACACCTTC,CASSPSPGQHNYGYTF
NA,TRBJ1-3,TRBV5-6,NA,TGTGCCAGCAGCTGGCTCTCTGGAAACACCATATATTTT,CASSWLSGNTIYF